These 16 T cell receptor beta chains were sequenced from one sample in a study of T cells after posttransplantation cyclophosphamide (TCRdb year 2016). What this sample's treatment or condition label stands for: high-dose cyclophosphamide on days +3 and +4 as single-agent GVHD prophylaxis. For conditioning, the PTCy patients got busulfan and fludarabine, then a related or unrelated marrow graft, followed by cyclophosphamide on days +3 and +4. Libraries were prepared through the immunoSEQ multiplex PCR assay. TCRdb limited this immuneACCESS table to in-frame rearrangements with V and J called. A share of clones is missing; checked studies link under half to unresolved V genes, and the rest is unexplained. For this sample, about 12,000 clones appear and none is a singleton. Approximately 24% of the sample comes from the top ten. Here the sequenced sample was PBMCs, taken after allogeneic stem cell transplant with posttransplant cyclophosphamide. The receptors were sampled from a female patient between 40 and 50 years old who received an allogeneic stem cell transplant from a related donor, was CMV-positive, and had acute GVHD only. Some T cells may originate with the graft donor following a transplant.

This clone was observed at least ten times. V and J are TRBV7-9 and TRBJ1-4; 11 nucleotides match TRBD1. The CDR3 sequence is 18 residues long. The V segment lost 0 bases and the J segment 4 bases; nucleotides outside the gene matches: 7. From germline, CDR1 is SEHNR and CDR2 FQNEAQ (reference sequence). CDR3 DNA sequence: TGTGCCAGCAGCTTAGCGTCCGGGACAGGGGGGAGTAATGAAAAACTGTTTTTT. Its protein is CASSLASGTGGSNEKLFF. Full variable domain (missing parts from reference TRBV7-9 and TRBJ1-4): DTGVSQNPRHKITKRGQNVTFRCDPISEHNRLYWYRQTLGQGPEFLTYFQNEAQLEKSRLLSDRFSAERPKGSFSTLEIQRTEQGDSAMYLCASSLASGTGGSNEKLFFGSGTQLSVL.

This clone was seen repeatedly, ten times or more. CDR3: CASSPIAVTPYEQYF. The CDR3 DNA sequence: TGCGCCAGCAGCCCAATAGCGGTAACCCCCTACGAGCAGTACTTC. This chain connects TRBV5-1 to TRBJ2-7; perhaps TRBD2 as D (6 bases). The V gene lost 4 bases and the J gene lost 2 bases, with 16 bases spanning the gap. Germline V CDR1 and CDR2: SGHRS, YFSETQ. The length of the CDR3 is 15 residues.

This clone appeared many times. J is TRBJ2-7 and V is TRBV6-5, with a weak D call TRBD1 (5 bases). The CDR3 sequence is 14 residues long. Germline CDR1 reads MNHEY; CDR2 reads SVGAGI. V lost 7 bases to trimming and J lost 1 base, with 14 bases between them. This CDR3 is CASTVTVESYEQYF. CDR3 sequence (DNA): TGTGCCAGCACCGTGACAGTCGAATCCTACGAGCAGTACTTC.

This chain's CDR3 is CASRHQASGQETQYF. The DNA for the CDR3 is TGTGCCAGCAGACACCAGGCTAGCGGACAAGAGACCCAGTACTTC. The chain combines TRBV6-6 with TRBJ2-5, with 7 bases aligning to TRBD2. This CDR3 has 15 amino acids. The trim removed 6 bases at V and 2 bases at J, leaving 9 bases unmatched. Germline assignment: CDR1 MNHNY and CDR2 SVGAGI (reference sequence).

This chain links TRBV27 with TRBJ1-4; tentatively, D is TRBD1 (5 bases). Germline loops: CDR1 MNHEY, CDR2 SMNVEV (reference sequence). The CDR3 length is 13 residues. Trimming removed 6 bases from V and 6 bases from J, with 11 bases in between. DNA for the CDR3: TGTGCCAGCAGGGGACGGGGGGATGAAAAACTGTTTTTT. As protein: CASRGRGDEKLFF.

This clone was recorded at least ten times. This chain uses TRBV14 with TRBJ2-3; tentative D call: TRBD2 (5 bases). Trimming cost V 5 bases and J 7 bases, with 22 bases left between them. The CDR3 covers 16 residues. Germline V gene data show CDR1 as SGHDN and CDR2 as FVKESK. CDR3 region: CASSEYSRPPGNTQYF. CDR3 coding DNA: TGTGCCAGCAGCGAATATAGCCGACCTCCGGGAAATACGCAGTATTTT.

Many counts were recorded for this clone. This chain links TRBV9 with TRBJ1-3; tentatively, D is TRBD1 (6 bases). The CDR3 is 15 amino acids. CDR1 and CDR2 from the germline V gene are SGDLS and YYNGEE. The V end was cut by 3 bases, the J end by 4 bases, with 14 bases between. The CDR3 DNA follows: TGTGCCAGCAGCGCCACAGGGCTTTCGGGAAACACCATATATTTT. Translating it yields CASSATGLSGNTIYF. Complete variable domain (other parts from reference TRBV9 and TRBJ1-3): DSGVTQTPKHLITATGQRVTLRCSPRSGDLSVYWYQQSLDQGLQFLIQYYNGEERAKGNILERFSAQQFPDLHSELNLSSLELGDSALYFCASSATGLSGNTIYFGEGSWLTVV.

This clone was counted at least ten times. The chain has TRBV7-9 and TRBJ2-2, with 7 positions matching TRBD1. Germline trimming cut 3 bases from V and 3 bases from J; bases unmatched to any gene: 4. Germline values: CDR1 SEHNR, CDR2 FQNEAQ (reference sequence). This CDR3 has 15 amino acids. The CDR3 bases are TGTGCCAGCAGCTTTTGGGACAGAGACACCGGGGAGCTGTTTTTT. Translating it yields CASSFWDRDTGELFF.

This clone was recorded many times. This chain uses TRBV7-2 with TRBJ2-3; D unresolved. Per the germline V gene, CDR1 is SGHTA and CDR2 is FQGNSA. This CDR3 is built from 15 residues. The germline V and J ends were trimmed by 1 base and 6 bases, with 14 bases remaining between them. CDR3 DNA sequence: TGTGCCAGCAGCTTAGTTGTCAAAAACTCTGATACGCAGTATTTT. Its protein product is CASSLVVKNSDTQYF.

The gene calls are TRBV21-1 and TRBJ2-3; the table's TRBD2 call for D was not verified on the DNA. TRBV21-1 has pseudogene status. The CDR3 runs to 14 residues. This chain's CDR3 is CASSNGGAKDTQYF. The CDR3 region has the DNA TGTGCCAGCAGCAACGGGGGGGCGAAAGATACGCAGTATTTT.

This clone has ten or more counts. In DNA form, the CDR3 reads TGTGCCAGCAGCTTGGGGTGGGCCGCTAGCACAGATACGCAGTATTTT. It specifies CASSLGWAASTDTQYF. J is TRBJ2-3 and V is TRBV5-5; D gene unclear. The CDR3 has 16 amino acids. The germline CDR1 and CDR2 sequences are SGHKS and YYEKEE (reference sequence). The germline V and J ends were trimmed by 0 bases and 0 bases, with 11 bases remaining between them.

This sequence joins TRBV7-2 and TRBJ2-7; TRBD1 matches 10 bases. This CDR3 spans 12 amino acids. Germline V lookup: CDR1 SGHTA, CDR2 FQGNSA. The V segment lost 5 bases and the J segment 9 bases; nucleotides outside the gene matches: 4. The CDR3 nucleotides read TGTGCCAGCAGCAGGACAGGGGGAGGGCAGTACGTC. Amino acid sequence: CASSRTGGGQYV.

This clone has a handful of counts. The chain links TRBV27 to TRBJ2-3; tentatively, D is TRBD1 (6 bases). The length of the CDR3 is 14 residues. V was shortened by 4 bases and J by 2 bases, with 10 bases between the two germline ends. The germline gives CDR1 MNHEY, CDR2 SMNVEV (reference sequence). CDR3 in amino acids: CASSSTGYTDTQYF. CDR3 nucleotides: TGTGCCAGCAGTTCAACAGGGTACACAGATACGCAGTATTTT.

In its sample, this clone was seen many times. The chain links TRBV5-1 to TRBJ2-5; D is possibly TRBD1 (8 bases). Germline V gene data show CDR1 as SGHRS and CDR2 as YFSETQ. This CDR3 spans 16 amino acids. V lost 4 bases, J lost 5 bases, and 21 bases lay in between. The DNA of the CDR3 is TGCGCCAGCAGCAGCGCGGACAGGGAGGGTCGGGAGACCCAGTACTTC. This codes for CASSSADREGRETQYF.

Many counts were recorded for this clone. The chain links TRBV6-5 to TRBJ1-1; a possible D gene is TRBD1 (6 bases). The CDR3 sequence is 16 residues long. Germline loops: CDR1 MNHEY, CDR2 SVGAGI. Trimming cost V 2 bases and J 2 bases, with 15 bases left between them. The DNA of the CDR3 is TGTGCCAGCAGTTACCGAGCAGGACAGTCCAACACTGAAGCTTTCTTT. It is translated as CASSYRAGQSNTEAFF.

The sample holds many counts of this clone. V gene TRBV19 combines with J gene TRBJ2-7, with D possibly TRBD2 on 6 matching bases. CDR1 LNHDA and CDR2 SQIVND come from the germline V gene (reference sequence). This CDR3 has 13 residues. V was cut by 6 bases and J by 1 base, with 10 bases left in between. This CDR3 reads CASSTGTSYEQYF. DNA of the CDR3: TGTGCCAGTAGCACCGGGACTTCCTACGAGCAGTACTTC.